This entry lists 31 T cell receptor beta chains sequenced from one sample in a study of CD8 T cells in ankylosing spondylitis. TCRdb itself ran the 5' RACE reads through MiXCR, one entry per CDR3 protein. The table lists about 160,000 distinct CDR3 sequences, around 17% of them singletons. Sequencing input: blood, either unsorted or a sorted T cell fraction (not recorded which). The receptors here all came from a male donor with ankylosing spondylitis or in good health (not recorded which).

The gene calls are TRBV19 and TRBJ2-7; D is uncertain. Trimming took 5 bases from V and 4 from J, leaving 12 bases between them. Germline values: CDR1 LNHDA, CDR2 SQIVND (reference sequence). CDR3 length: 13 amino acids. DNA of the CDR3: TGTGCCAGTAGTTGGGGTCTTCTGTACGAGCAGTACTTC. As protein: CASSWGLLYEQYF.

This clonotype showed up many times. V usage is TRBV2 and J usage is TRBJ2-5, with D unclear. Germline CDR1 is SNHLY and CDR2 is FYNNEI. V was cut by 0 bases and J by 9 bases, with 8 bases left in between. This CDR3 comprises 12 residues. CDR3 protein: CASSEARAAQYF. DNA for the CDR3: TGTGCCAGCAGTGAAGCCCGGGCGGCCCAGTACTTC.

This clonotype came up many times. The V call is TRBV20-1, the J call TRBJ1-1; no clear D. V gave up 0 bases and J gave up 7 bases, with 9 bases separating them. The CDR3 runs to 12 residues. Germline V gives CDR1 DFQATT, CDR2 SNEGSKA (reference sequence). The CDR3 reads CSAREVSDEAFF. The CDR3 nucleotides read TGCAGTGCTAGAGAAGTGTCAGATGAAGCTTTCTTT.

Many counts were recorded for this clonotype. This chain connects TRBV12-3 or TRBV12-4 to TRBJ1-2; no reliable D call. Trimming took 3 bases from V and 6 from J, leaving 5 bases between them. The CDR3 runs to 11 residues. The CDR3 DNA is TGTGCCAGCAGTTTGGAAGATGGCTACACCTTC. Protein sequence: CASSLEDGYTF.

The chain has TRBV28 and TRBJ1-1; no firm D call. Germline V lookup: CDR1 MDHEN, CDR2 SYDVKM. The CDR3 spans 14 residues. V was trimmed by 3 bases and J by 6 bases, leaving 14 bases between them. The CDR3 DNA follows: TGTGCCAGCAGTTTGAGTTTTGCAGCTTCTGAAGCTTTCTTT. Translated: CASSLSFAASEAFF.

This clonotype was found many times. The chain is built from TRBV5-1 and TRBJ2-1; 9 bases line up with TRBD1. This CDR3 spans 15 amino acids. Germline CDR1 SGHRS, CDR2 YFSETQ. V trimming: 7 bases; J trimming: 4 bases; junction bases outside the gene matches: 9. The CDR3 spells CASQPVGQGYNEQFF. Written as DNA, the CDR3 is TGCGCCAGCCAGCCCGTTGGACAGGGGTACAATGAGCAGTTCTTC.

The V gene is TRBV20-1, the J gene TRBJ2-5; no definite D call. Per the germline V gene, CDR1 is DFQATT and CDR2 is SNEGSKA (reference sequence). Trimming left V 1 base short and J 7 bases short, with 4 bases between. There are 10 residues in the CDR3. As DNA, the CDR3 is TGCAGTGCTAGAGGGGGGACCCAGTACTTC. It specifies CSARGGTQYF.

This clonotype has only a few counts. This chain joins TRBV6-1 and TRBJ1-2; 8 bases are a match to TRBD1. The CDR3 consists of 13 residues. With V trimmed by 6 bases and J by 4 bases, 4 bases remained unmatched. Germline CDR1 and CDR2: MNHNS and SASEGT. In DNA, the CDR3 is TGTGCCAGCAGCGGACAGGGCGGCTATGGCTACACCTTC. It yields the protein CASSGQGGYGYTF.

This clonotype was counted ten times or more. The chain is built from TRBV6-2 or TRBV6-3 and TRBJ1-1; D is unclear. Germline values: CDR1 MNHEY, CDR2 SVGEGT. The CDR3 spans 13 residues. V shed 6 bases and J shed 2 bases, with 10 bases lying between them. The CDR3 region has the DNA TGTGCCAGCAGCTACGGAATAAACACTGAAGCTTTCTTT. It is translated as CASSYGINTEAFF.

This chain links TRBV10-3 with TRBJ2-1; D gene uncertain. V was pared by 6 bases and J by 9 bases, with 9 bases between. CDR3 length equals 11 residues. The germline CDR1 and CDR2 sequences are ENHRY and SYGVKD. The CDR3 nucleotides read TGTGCCATCAGGCAAAGCTTTGAGCAGTTCTTC. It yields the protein CAIRQSFEQFF.

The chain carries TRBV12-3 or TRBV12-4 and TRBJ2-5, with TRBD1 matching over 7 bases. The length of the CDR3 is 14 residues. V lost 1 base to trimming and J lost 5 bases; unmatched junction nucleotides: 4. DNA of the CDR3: TGTGCCAGCAGTTTAGAGGGGGCGCAGGAGACCCAGTACTTC. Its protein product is CASSLEGAQETQYF.

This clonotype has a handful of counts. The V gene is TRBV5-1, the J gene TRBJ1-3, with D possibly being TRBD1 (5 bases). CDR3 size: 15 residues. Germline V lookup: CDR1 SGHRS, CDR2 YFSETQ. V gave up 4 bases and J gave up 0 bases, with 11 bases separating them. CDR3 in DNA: TGCGCCAGCAGCCCGGGACCTAGCTCTGGAAACACCATATATTTT. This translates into CASSPGPSSGNTIYF.

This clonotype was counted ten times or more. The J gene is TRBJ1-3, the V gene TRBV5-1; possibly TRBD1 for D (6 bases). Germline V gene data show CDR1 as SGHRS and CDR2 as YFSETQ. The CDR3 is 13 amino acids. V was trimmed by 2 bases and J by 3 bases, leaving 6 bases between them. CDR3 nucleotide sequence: TGCGCCAGCAGCTTCAGGGGTGGAAACACCATATATTTT. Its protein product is CASSFRGGNTIYF.

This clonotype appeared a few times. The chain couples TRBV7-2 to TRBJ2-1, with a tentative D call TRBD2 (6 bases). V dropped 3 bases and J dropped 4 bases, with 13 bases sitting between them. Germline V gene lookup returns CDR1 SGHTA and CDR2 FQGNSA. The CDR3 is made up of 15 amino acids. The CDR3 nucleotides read TGTGCCAGCAGCTTGCGGGACGGCGGGTACAATGAGCAGTTCTTC. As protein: CASSLRDGGYNEQFF.

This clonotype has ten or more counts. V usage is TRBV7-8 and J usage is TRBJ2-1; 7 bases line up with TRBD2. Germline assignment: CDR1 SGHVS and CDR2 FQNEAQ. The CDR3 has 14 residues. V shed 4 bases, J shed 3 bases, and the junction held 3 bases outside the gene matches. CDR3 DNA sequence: TGTGCCAGCAGCTCAGCGGGACTCTACAATGAGCAGTTCTTC. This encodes CASSSAGLYNEQFF.

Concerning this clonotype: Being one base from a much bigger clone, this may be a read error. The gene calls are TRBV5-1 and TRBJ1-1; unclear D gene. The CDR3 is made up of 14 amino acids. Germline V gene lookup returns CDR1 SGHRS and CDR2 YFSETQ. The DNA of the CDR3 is TGCGCCAGCAGACTGGCGGGTCCGCTAACTGCAGCTTTCTTT. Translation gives CASRLAGPLTAAFF.

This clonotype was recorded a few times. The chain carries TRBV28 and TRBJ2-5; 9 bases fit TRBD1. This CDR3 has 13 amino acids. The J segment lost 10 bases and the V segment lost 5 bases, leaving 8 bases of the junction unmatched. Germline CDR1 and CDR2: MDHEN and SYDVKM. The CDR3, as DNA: TGTGCCAGCAGTCCCCGGACAGGGGACGGCCAGTACTTC. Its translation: CASSPRTGDGQYF.

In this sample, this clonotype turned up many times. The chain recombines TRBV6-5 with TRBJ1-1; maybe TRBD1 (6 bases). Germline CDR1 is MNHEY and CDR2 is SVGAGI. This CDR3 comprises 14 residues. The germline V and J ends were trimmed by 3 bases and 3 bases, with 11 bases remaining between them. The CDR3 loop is CASSYGRGYTEAFF. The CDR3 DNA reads TGTGCCAGCAGTTATGGGAGGGGGTACACTGAAGCTTTCTTT.

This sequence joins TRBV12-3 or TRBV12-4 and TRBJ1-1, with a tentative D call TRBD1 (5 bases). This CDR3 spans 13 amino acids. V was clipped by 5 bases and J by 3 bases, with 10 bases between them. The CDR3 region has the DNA TGTGCCAGCAGTCCGACAGAGTACACTGAAGCTTTCTTT. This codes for CASSPTEYTEAFF.

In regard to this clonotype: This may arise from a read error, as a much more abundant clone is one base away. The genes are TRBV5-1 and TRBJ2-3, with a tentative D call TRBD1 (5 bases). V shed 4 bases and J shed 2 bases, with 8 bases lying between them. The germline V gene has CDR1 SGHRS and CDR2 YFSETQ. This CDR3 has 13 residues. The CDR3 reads CASSRQNTDTQYF. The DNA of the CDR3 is TGCGCCAGCAGCCGACAGAACACAGATACGCAGTATTTT.

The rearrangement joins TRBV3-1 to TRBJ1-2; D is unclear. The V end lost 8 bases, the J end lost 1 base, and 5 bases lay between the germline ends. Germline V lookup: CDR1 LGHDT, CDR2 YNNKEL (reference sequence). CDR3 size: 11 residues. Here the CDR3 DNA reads TGTGCCAGCGGAGATAACTATGGCTACACCTTC. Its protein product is CASGDNYGYTF.

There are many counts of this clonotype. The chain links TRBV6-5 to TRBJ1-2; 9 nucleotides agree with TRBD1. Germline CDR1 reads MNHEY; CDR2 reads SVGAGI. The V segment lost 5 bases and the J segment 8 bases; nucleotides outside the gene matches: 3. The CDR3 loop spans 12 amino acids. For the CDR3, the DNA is TGTGCCAGCAGTCCACAGGGGGCAGGCTACACCTTC. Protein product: CASSPQGAGYTF.

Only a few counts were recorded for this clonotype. The CDR3 protein is CASSPPSEAFGTQYF. CDR3 sequence (DNA): TGTGCCAGCTCACCACCGAGTGAAGCCTTTGGGACCCAGTACTTC. The rearrangement links TRBV18 to TRBJ2-5, with D unresolved. The V and J ends lost 0 bases and 7 bases respectively, with 15 bases between them. The CDR3 sequence is 15 residues long. Per the germline V gene, CDR1 is KGHSH and CDR2 is LQKENI.

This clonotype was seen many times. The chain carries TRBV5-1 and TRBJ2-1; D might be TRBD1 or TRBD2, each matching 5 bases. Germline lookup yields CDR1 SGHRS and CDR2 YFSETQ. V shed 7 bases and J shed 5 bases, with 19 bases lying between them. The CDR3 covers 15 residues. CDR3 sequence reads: CASHFTEGINNEQFF. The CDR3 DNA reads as TGCGCCAGCCACTTTACAGAGGGGATCAACAATGAGCAGTTCTTC.

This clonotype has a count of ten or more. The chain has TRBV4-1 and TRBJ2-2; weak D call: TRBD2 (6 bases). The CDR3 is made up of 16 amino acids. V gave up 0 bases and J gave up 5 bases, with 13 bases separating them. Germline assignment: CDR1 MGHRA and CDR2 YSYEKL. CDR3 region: CASSQEGRERTGELFF. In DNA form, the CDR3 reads TGCGCCAGCAGCCAAGAGGGGCGGGAAAGGACCGGGGAGCTGTTTTTT.

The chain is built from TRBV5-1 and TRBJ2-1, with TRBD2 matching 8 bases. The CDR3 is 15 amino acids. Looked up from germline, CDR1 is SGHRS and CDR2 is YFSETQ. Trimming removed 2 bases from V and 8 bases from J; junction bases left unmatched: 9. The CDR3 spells CASSFSAGVGHEQFF. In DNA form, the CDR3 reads TGCGCCAGCAGCTTTTCAGCGGGAGTTGGCCATGAGCAGTTCTTC.

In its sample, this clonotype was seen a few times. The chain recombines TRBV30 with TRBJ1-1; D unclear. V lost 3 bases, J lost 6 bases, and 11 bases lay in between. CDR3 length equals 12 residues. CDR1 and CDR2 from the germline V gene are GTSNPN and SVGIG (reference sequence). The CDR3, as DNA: TGTGCCTGGAGCCCACGGGCAGCTGAAGCTTTCTTT. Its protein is CAWSPRAAEAFF. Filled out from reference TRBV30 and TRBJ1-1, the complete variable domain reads SQTIHQWPATLVQPVGSPLSLECTVEGTSNPNLYWYRQAAGRGLQLLFYSVGIGQISSEVPQNLSASRPQDRQFILSSKKLLLSDSGFYLCAWSPRAAEAFFGQGTRLTVV.

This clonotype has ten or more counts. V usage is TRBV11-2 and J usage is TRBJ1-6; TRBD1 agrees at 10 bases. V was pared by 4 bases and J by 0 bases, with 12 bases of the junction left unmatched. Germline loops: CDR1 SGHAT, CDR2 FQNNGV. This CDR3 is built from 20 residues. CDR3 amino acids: CASSSERQGAIGSYNSPLHF. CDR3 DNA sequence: TGTGCCAGCAGCTCCGAACGACAGGGGGCGATAGGCTCCTATAATTCACCCCTCCACTTT.

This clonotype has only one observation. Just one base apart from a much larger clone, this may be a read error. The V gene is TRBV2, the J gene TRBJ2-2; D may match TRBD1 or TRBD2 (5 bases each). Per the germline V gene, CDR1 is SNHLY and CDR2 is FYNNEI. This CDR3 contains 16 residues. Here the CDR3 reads CAGSSRGRTNTGALFF. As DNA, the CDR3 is TGTGCCGGCTCGTCCCGGGGACGGACGAACACCGGGGCGCTGTTTTTT.

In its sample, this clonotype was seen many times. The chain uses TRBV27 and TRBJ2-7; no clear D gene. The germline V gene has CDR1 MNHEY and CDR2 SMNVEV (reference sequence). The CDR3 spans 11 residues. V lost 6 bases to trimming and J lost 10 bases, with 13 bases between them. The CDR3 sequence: CASSHKGQQYF. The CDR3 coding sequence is TGTGCCAGCAGCCACAAGGGCCAACAGTACTTC.

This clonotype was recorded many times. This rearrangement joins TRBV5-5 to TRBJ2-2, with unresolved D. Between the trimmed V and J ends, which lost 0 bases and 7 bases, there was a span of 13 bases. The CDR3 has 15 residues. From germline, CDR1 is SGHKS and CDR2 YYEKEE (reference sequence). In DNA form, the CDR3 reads TGTGCCAGCAGCTTGGAAGCAATAATCAGCGGGGAGCTGTTTTTT. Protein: CASSLEAIISGELFF. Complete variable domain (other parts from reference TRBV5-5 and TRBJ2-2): DAGVTQSPTHLIKTRGQQVTLRCSPISGHKSVSWYQQVLGQGPQFIFQYYEKEERGRGNFPDRFSARQFPNYSSELNVNALLLGDSALYLCASSLEAIISGELFFGEGSRLTVL.